This T cell receptor (beta chain) appears in the sequencing data of a study of molecular identifiers for immune sequencing clone quantification. CDR3 length: 18 amino acids. Germline loops: CDR1 LGHNA, CDR2 YSLEER. Study observations and caveats: Effector cells had over 99% of their molecules in clones above 20 RNA copies, while naive cells had under 1%.

A note on this clonotype: The target antigen is unknown. A much larger clone lies a single base off, so this may be a read error.

Source material for naive CD8 libraries was roughly 20,000 to 1,000,000 sorted cells, with 10%, 30% or 50% RNA. The CD8+CD4-CCR7+CD45RA+ phenotype defined the sorted naive CD8 T cells. TCRdb analysed the PCR reads with MiXCR anew, one entry per CDR3 protein. The data show about 640,000 distinct CDR3 sequences, about 20% seen once. The source material was naive CD8+ T cells from blood, with Jurkat cell RNA spiked in. The subset: FACS-sorted CD8+CD4-CCR7+CD45RA+ naive T cells. V gene TRBV4-3 combines with J gene TRBJ1-4; D is perhaps TRBD1 (5 bases). This receptor was identified in a human donor in good health. Some libraries in this study had Jurkat cell RNA spiked in. CDR3 residues: CASSVGRQPGAKGEELFF. Written as DNA, the CDR3 is TGCGCCAGCAGCGTAGGGAGACAGCCGGGAGCCAAGGGTGAAGAACTGTTTTTT.